This T cell receptor beta chain is from a study of cytomegalovirus exposure and HLA in healthy donors. Findings and caveats of the study: Cytomegalovirus-associated TCR beta chains were listed, numbering under 200. Across donors, sequencing depth was assumed by presence/absence analyses to be roughly uniform.

Among the donors, all were healthy bone marrow donors. Points on this clone: The antigen remains unidentified.

The PCR made use of 60 Vbeta and 13 Jbeta primers. Here immunoSEQ multiplex PCR was the method, and the copy in TCRdb shows in-frame clones only, minus some. The top ten hold around 6% of the sample, which has 150,000 to 200,000 clones, 82% seen once. CDR3 size: 15 residues. J gave up 5 bases and V 4 bases, and 7 bases lay outside the gene matches. CDR1 and CDR2 from the germline V gene are SGDLS and YYNGEE. The source of this sequence is a woman aged 45-65 years in good health and CMV-seropositive. Sequences were obtained from PBMCs. This sequence joins TRBV9 and TRBJ2-5; 11 nucleotides agree with TRBD1. The chain's CDR3 is CASSPWTGGGETQYF. The CDR3 DNA is TGTGCCAGCAGCCCATGGACAGGGGGCGGGGAGACCCAGTACTTC.